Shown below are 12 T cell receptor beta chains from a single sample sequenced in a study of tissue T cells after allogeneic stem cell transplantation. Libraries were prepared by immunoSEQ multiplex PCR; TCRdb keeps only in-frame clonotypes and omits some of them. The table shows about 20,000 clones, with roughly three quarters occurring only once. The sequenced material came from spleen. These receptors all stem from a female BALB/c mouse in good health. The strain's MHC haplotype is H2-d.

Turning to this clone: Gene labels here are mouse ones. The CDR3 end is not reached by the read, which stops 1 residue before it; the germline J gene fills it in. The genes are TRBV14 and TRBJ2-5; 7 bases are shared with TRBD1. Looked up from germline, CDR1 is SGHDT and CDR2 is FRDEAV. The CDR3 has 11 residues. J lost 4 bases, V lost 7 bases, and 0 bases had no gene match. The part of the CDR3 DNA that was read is TGTGCCAGCGGGACAGAAGACACCCAGTAC. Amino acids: CASGTEDTQY. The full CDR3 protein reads CASGTEDTQYF.

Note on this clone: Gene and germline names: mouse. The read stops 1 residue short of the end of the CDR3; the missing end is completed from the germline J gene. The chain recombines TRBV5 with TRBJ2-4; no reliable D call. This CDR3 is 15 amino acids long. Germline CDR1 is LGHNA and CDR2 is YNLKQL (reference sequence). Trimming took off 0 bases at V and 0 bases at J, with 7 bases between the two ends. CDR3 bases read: TGTGCCAGCAGCCAAGATCGGGGTAGTCAAAACACCTTGTAC. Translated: CASSQDRGSQNTLY. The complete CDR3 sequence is CASSQDRGSQNTLYF.

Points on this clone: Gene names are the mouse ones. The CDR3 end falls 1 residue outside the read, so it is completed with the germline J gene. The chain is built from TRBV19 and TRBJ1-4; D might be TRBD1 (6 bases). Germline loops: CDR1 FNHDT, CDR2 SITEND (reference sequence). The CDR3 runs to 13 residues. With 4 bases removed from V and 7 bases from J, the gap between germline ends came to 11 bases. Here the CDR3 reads CASSPGESERLFF. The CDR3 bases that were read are TGTGCCAGCAGTCCAGGGGAGAGCGAAAGATTATTT.

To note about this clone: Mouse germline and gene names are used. The CDR3 region is CASSTWRGRDTQYF. Partial CDR3 DNA: TGTGCTAGCAGTACGTGGAGGGGGAGGGACACCCAGTAC. The chain recombines TRBV29 with TRBJ2-5; TRBD1 is a possible D gene (6 bases). The CDR3 extends 1 residue past the end of the read, so its final part is completed from the germline J gene. Germline V gene data show CDR1 as MSHET and CDR2 as SYDVDS. The CDR3 is 14 amino acids. V was clipped by 5 bases and J by 6 bases, with 15 bases between them.

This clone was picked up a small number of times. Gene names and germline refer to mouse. CDR3 sequence: CAWSLQENNQAPLF. CDR3 DNA (partial): TGTGCCTGGAGCCTACAGGAGAACAACCAGGCTCCGCTT. The V and J genes are TRBV31 and TRBJ1-5, with a possible D match to TRBD1 (5 bases). The read ends 1 residue early relative to the CDR3; the germline J gene fills the gap. Germline V gene sequence: CDR1 GKSSPN, CDR2 SITVG. V was cut by 3 bases and J by 1 base, with 10 bases left in between. The CDR3 is made up of 14 amino acids. The full variable domain, in which reference TRBV31 and TRBJ1-5 provide the parts outside the CDR3, is AQTIHQWPVAEIKAVGSPLSLGCTIKGKSSPNLYWYWQATGGTLQQLFYSITVGQVESVVQLNLSASRPKDDQFILSTEKLLLSHSGFYLCAWSLQENNQAPLFGEGTRLSVL.

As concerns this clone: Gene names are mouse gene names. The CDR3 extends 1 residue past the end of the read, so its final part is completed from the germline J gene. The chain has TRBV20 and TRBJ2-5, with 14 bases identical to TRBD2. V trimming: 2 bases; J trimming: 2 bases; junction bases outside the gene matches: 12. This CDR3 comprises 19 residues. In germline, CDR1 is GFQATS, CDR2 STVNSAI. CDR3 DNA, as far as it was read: TGTGGTGCTAGGAGAGTCGGGACTGGGGGGGCGCAGGGCCAAGACACCCAGTAC. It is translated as CGARRVGTGGAQGQDTQY. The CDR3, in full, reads CGARRVGTGGAQGQDTQYF.

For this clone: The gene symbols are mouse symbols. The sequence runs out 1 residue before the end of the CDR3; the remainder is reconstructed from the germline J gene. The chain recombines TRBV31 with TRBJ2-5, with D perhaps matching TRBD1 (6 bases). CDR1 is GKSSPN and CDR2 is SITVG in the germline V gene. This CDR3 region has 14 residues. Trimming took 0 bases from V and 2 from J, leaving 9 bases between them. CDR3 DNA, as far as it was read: TGTGCCTGGAGTCTAGGGGGTGGCCAAGACACCCAGTAC. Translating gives CAWSLGGGQDTQY. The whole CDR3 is CAWSLGGGQDTQYF.

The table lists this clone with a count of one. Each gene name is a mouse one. The CDR3 is CASSSWGAYAEQFF. The CDR3 bases that were read are TGTGCCAGCAGTTCCTGGGGGGCCTATGCTGAGCAGTTC. The chain combines TRBV13-1 with TRBJ2-1; 8 nucleotides line up with TRBD2. The read falls 1 residue short of the CDR3 end, and the missing part is taken from the germline J gene. Germline CDR1 is NSHNY and CDR2 is SYGAGN. The CDR3 runs 14 residues. V was clipped by 4 bases and J by 3 bases; unmatched bases: 3.

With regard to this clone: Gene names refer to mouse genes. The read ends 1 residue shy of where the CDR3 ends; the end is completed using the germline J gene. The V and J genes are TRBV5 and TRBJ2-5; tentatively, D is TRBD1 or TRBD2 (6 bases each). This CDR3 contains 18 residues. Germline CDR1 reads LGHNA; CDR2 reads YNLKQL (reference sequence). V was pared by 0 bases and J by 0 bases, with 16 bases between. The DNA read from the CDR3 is TGTGCCAGCAGCCAAGATGAATGGGGGCCTCTTAACCAAGACACCCAGTAC. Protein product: CASSQDEWGPLNQDTQY. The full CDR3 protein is CASSQDEWGPLNQDTQYF.

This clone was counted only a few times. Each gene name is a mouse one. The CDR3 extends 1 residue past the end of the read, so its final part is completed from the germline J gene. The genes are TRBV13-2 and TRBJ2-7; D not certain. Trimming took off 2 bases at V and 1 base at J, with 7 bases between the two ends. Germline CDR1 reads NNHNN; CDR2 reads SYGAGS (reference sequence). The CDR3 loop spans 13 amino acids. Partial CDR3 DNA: TGTGCCAGCGGTGAGCGGGATTCCTATGAACAGTAC. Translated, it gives CASGERDSYEQY. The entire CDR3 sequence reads CASGERDSYEQYF.

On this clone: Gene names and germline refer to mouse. CDR3 bases read: TGTGCCTGGAGCGGGCGTGCAAACTCCGACTACACC. Encoded protein: CAWSGRANSDYT. The full CDR3 reads CAWSGRANSDYTF. V usage is TRBV31 and J usage is TRBJ1-2, with D uncertain. The read ends 1 residue early relative to the CDR3; the germline J gene fills the gap. There are 13 residues in the CDR3. Trimming stripped 3 bases from V and 0 bases from J, with 8 bases between. CDR1 is GKSSPN, CDR2 SITVG, per germline.

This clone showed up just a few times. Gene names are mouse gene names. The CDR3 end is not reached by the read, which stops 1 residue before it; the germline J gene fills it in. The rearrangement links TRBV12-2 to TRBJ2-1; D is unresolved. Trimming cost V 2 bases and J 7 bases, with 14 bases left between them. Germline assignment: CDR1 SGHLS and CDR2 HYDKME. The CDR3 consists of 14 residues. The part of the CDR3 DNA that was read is TGTGCCAGCTCTCCCGGGCCGGGAGTCGCTGAGCAGTTC. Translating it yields CASSPGPGVAEQF. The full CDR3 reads CASSPGPGVAEQFF.